A selection of T cell receptor beta chains follows, all from one sample in a study of T cell responses to AZD1222 COVID-19 vaccine. Measured with immunoSEQ multiplex PCR; TCRdb has only the in-frame clones, and not every one. The table lists about 140,000 clones, 80% to 95% of them singletons, with 1% to 1.5% in the top ten. This specimen was peripheral blood, taken 28 days after the second AZD1222 dose. All receptors derive from an adult who received the AZD1222 COVID-19 vaccine. Both conserved end residues are part of each CDR3. D genes are given only for firm matches. Clone size is stated in some rows and not others, as once, few, many or a class when expanded.

v_call	d_call	j_call	clone_size	cdr3_nt	cdr3_aa
TRBV5-1	TRBD1	TRBJ1-1	-	TGCGCCAGCAGCTTGGAGGGCAGGGGGGCCACTGAAGCTTTCTTT	CASSLEGRGATEAFF
TRBV27	-	TRBJ1-6	-	TGTGCCAGCAGCGAGATCTACCGGACGGAGAGAGGCCTCCACTTT	CASSEIYRTERGLHF
TRBV10-2	TRBD1	TRBJ1-5	-	TGCGCCAGCAGCCAGGTGTTTAGGGTCGGGACAGGGTTAGATCCCCAGCATTTT	CASSQVFRVGTGLDPQHF
TRBV5-1	TRBD2	TRBJ2-3	-	TGCGCCAGCCGATCTAGCGGGATCACAGATACGCAGTATTTT	CASRSSGITDTQYF
TRBV9	-	TRBJ1-6	-	TGTGCCAGCAGCGTAGCTGTCGGGGGAGGTAATTCACCCCTCCACTTT	CASSVAVGGGNSPLHF
TRBV6-6	TRBD1	TRBJ2-1	-	TGTGCCAGCAGATTCGGGACAGCATACAATGAGCAGTTCTTC	CASRFGTAYNEQFF
TRBV19	-	TRBJ1-2	-	TGTGCCAGTAGTCCTCCCGGCTATGGCTACACCTTC	CASSPPGYGYTF
TRBV27	-	TRBJ1-4	-	TGTGCCAGCAGTTTATTTCGAGCAAACTCTAATGAAAAACTGTTTTTT	CASSLFRANSNEKLFF
TRBV3-1/TRBV3-2	-	TRBJ1-6	-	TGTGCCAGCAGCCCCCGGGCTTTTTATAATTCACCCCTCCACTTT	CASSPRAFYNSPLHF
TRBV7-9	TRBD1	TRBJ2-7	-	TGTGCCAGCAGCCCTCGGACAGGGAGGTCGGGCTGGGAGCAGTACTTC	CASSPRTGRSGWEQYF
TRBV12-3/TRBV12-4	-	TRBJ2-1	-	TGTGCCAGCAGTCCCCGGGGGTGGGGGTGGTTCTTC	CASSPRGWGWFF
TRBV27	TRBD2	TRBJ2-7	-	TGTGCCAGCAGCCCCTCCTGGGGGGGCTACGAGCAGTACTTC	CASSPSWGGYEQYF
TRBV4-1	-	TRBJ1-1	once	TGCGCCAGCAGCCAAATCCGAGGGCGGCAAGCTTTCTTT	CASSQIRGRQAFF
TRBV6-5	-	TRBJ2-2	few	TGTGCCAGCAGCCCCCTCCGAAGTTACACCGGGGAGCTGTTTTTT	CASSPLRSYTGELFF
TRBV18	TRBD1	TRBJ1-5	-	TGTGCCAGCTCAATGGACAGGGGGCATCAGCCCCAGCATTTT	CASSMDRGHQPQHF
TRBV27	-	TRBJ2-5	-	TGTGCCAGCAGTTTGGGCATCGGATTAGAGACCCAGTACTTC	CASSLGIGLETQYF
TRBV5-4	TRBD2	TRBJ2-1	-	TGTGCCAGCAGCCCGGATAGGCTCCGGGAGGATGAGCAGTTCTTC	CASSPDRLREDEQFF
TRBV7-2	TRBD1	TRBJ1-4	-	TGTGCCAGCAGCTCCCGGGTGGGACAGGGAACTAATGAAAAACTGTTTTTT	CASSSRVGQGTNEKLFF